These 17 T cell receptor beta chains came from one sample sequenced in a study of blood T cell repertoires in COVID-19. Libraries were prepared by immunoSEQ multiplex PCR; TCRdb keeps only in-frame clonotypes and omits some of them. The data hold about 280,000 clones, with roughly 85% observed a single time. The sample comprised PBMCs or T cells enriched from blood (not recorded which). These receptor sequences come from a woman in her forties or fifties who had recovered from COVID-19.

This clone was seen a single time. This chain links TRBV28 with TRBJ2-3, with 8 nucleotides matching TRBD1. The germline gives CDR1 MDHEN, CDR2 SYDVKM. Trimming removed 2 bases from V and 7 bases from J; junction bases left unmatched: 11. The length of the CDR3 is 16 residues. Here the CDR3 DNA reads TGTGCCAGCAGTTTAAGTGGTCAGGGGGCGATTAATACGCAGTATTTT. It translates to CASSLSGQGAINTQYF.

The chain employs TRBV19 and TRBJ2-2; TRBD1 matches 8 bases. Germline CDR1 LNHDA, CDR2 SQIVND (reference sequence). The CDR3 covers 16 residues. Losses at the gene ends were 4 bases for V and 3 bases for J; bases not matched to a gene: 7. CDR3 sequence (DNA): TGTGCCAGTAGTAAGAAGGGGACAGGAGACACCGGGGAGCTGTTTTTT. It is translated as CASSKKGTGDTGELFF.

This clone was recorded once. The chain combines TRBV7-9 with TRBJ1-4, with a possible D match to TRBD1 (6 bases). V was clipped by 2 bases and J by 4 bases, with 11 bases between them. CDR1 SEHNR and CDR2 FQNEAQ come from the germline V gene (reference sequence). This CDR3 contains 15 residues. CDR3 residues: CASSLRGHRNEKLFF. In DNA form, the CDR3 reads TGTGCCAGCAGCTTACGGGGACACCGTAATGAAAAACTGTTTTTT.

V usage is TRBV9 and J usage is TRBJ2-1, with a possible D match to TRBD1 (6 bases). The germline CDR1 and CDR2 sequences are SGDLS and YYNGEE. Deletions cut 4 bases from V and 5 bases from J, with 13 bases between. CDR3 length: 14 residues. The CDR3 DNA sequence: TGTGCCAGCAGCTCCCAGGGGTCCAACAATGAGCAGTTCTTC. Protein product: CASSSQGSNNEQFF.

The chain has TRBV27 and TRBJ1-5, with D maybe TRBD1 (6 bases). The CDR3 length is 17 residues. The V gene lost 3 bases and the J gene lost 6 bases, with 21 bases spanning the gap. Per germline, CDR1 MNHEY and CDR2 SMNVEV (reference sequence). This chain's CDR3 is CASSLSGQGVNSQPQHF. CDR3 in DNA: TGTGCCAGCAGTTTGTCGGGACAAGGGGTTAACAGTCAGCCCCAGCATTTT.

The gene calls are TRBV18 and TRBJ1-4; 8 bases map to TRBD1. CDR1 and CDR2 from the germline V gene are KGHSH and LQKENI. The CDR3 is 15 residues long. Trimming cost V 2 bases and J 3 bases; bases outside gene matches: 2. For the CDR3, the DNA is TGTGCCAGCTCACCAGGACAGGGTCCTAATGAAAAACTGTTTTTT. The encoded protein is CASSPGQGPNEKLFF.

This CDR3 is CASSREDRGTEAFF. In DNA form, the CDR3 reads TGTGCCAGCAGCCGTGAGGACAGGGGGACTGAAGCTTTCTTT. The chain couples TRBV3-1 (or the pseudogene TRBV3-2) to TRBJ1-1; the match to TRBD1 covers 10 bases. The CDR3 totals 14 residues. Germline V gene data show CDR1 as LGHDT and CDR2 as YNNKEL (reference sequence). With V trimmed by 4 bases and J by 5 bases, 4 bases remained unmatched.

The J gene is TRBJ1-4, the V gene TRBV12-3 or TRBV12-4, with 8 bases that match TRBD1. The CDR3 runs to 10 residues. The ends lost 6 bases at V and 12 bases at J; junction bases unmatched: 0. The CDR3 here is CASRGQELFF. The DNA for the CDR3 is TGTGCCAGCAGGGGACAGGAACTGTTTTTT.

J is TRBJ1-1 and V is TRBV25-1; D gene unclear. Trimming left V 6 bases short and J 0 bases short, with 8 bases between. Germline V gives CDR1 MGHDK, CDR2 SYGVNS. The length of the CDR3 is 13 residues. The CDR3 DNA is TGTGCCAGCAGGAGATCAATGAACACTGAAGCTTTCTTT. Its translation is CASRRSMNTEAFF.

The gene calls are TRBV5-1 and TRBJ1-6; no reliable D call. This CDR3 has 15 residues. With 6 bases removed from V and 7 bases from J, the gap between germline ends came to 17 bases. CDR1 SGHRS and CDR2 YFSETQ come from the germline V gene. CDR3 nucleotide sequence: TGCGCCAGCACCCTAACGGGAGGACGGAATTCACCCCTCCACTTT. This codes for CASTLTGGRNSPLHF.

V is TRBV2 and J is TRBJ1-6; TRBD1 matches at 8 bases. Trimming at V came to 4 bases and at J to 3 bases, leaving 2 bases not matched to a gene. This CDR3 is built from 15 residues. The germline V gene has CDR1 SNHLY and CDR2 FYNNEI. The CDR3 coding sequence is TGTGCCAGCAGTGGGACAGGGAACTATAATTCACCCCTCCACTTT. As protein: CASSGTGNYNSPLHF.

This chain uses TRBV18 with TRBJ1-6, with D perhaps TRBD1 (5 bases). V lost 6 bases to trimming and J lost 8 bases, with 17 bases between them. This CDR3 comprises 15 residues. Germline CDR1 and CDR2: KGHSH and LQKENI. The CDR3 spells CASSTYGTRDSPLHF. The CDR3 DNA reads as TGTGCCAGCTCGACATACGGGACTCGCGATTCACCCCTCCACTTT.

V usage is TRBV7-2 and J usage is TRBJ2-7, with 8 nucleotides matching TRBD2. The CDR3 sequence is 12 residues long. The germline V gene has CDR1 SGHTA and CDR2 FQGNSA. V lost 3 bases, J lost 6 bases, and 1 base stayed unmatched. CDR3 residues: CASSFTSGEQYF. The CDR3 nucleotides read TGTGCCAGCAGCTTTACTAGCGGCGAGCAGTACTTC.

The count of this clone is one. V and J are TRBV30 and TRBJ1-4; no firm D call. The CDR3 extends over 14 amino acids. Germline V gives CDR1 GTSNPN, CDR2 SVGIG (reference sequence). Trimming removed 0 bases from V and 4 bases from J, with 9 bases in between. The CDR3 nucleotides are TGTGCCTGGAGTGTAGAGAGTCTTAATGAAAAACTGTTTTTT. This gives the protein CAWSVESLNEKLFF. Together with reference TRBV30 and TRBJ1-4, the CDR3 gives the full variable domain: SQTIHQWPATLVQPVGSPLSLECTVEGTSNPNLYWYRQAAGRGLQLLFYSVGIGQISSEVPQNLSASRPQDRQFILSSKKLLLSDSGFYLCAWSVESLNEKLFFGSGTQLSVL.

This chain joins TRBV4-1 and TRBJ1-3, with D possibly TRBD1 on 5 matching bases. Per the germline V gene, CDR1 is MGHRA and CDR2 is YSYEKL. The CDR3 is 16 residues long. The V and J ends lost 3 bases and 0 bases respectively, with 12 bases between them. CDR3 sequence (DNA): TGCGCCAGCAGCCATCCACAGGATAACTCTGGAAACACCATATATTTT. Its translation: CASSHPQDNSGNTIYF.

In its sample, this clone was seen a few times. CDR3 bases: TGTGCCAGTCGACAGGGTCTTCCCCTTAATGAAAAACTGTTTTTT. Translated, it gives CASRQGLPLNEKLFF. V is TRBV28 and J is TRBJ1-4; 7 nucleotides match TRBD1. The V and J ends lost 9 bases and 4 bases, in that order; junction bases with no gene match: 11. This CDR3 contains 15 residues. The germline V gene encodes CDR1 MDHEN and CDR2 SYDVKM.

The genes are TRBV27 and TRBJ2-3; the match to TRBD2 covers 8 bases. The ends lost 3 bases at V and 8 bases at J; junction bases unmatched: 13. CDR3 length: 16 residues. Germline V gene sequence: CDR1 MNHEY, CDR2 SMNVEV (reference sequence). CDR3 region: CASSFSPGLGSGTQYF. The CDR3 bases are TGTGCCAGCAGTTTTTCCCCGGGACTAGGGTCGGGTACGCAGTATTTT.